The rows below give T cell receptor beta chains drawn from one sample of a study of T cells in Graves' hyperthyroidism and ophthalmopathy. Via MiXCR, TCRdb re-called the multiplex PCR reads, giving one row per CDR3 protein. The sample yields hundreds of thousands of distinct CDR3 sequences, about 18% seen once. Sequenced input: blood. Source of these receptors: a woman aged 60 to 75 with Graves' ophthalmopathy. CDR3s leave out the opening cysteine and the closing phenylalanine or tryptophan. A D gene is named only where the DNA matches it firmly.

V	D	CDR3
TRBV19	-	ASSAEGATEAF
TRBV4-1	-	ASTAGEGFYQPQH
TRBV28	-	ASRGDGHSYEQY
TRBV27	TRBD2	ASSFRTSGSKQY
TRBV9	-	ASSVANRANTDTQY
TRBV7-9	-	ASSVTGYEQY
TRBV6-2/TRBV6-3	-	ASSDVNEQPQH
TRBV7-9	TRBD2	ASSLPPGTSATGELF
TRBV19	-	ASSITPLRDAYEQY
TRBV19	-	ASKWDTGELF
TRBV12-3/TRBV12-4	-	ASNGEGGRATGELF
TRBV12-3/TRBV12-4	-	ASSPSLPGLYYEQY
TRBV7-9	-	ASSSGRDTEAF
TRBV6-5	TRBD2	ASSSMGLADTDTQY
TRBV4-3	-	ASSQDGRANTEAF
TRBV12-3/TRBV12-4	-	ASSLGSGVETQY
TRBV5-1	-	ASSLYRRENGYT
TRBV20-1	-	SARAGGSNTEAF
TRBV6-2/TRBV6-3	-	ASRSGTFFGYT
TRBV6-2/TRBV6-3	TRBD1	ASRTGTGYYNEQF
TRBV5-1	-	ASSLEQTTYEQY
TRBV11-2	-	ASSLIRDTYNEQF
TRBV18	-	ASSQDWSSYNEQF
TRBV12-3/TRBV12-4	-	ASSLRGIEAF
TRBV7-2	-	ASSGSPYVSSYNEQF
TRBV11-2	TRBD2	ASSLAGGPVDTQY
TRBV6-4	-	ASSDSWRGPPGEQF
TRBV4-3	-	ASSQDLYRESSETQY
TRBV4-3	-	ASSQEGVGEQY
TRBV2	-	ASSESQESTIY
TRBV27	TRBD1	ASSLNRDRNSYEQY
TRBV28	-	ASSLFRTADSGANVLT
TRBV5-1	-	ASSLSGAATGELF
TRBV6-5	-	ASSYDMNTEAF
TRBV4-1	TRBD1	ASSLGTGNSGANVLT
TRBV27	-	ASSTRDISTDTQY
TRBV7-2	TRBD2	ASKYLAGGRTQY
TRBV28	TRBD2	ASSFPPGRTNTEQY
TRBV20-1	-	SASEGAYYEQY
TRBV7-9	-	ASSLSGPGPHGYT